The entry below describes one T cell receptor beta chain. As yet, its antigen is unknown. This sample is part of a study of cytomegalovirus exposure and HLA in healthy donors. Overall study results and limits: The study listed 164 cytomegalovirus-associated TCR beta chains.

The PCR used 60 Vbeta and 13 Jbeta primers. Sequenced by immunoSEQ multiplex PCR; TCRdb stores in-frame clones only, minus some. The table has over 150,000 clones, 70% to 85% seen once. CDR3 length: 14 residues. The V end lost 4 bases, the J end lost 5 bases, and 15 bases lay between the germline ends. Germline V gene sequence: CDR1 SGHRS, CDR2 YFSETQ. Sequenced material: PBMCs. The sequence was collected from a boy between 2 and 10 years old in good health and CMV-seronegative. This chain connects TRBV5-1 to TRBJ1-2, with D possibly TRBD1 on 5 matching bases. The CDR3 bases are TGCGCCAGCAGCCCGACAACAGGAGAATATGGCTACACCTTC. It encodes CASSPTTGEYGYTF.